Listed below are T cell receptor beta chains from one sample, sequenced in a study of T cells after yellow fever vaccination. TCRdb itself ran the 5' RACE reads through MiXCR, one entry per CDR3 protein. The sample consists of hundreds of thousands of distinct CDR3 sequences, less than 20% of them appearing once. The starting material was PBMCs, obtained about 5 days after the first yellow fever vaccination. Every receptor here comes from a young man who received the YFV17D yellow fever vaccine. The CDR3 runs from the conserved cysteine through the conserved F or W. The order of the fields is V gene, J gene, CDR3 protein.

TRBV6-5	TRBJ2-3	CASSYSEGQGNTDTQYF
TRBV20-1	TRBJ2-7	CSAAVPRTGGFEQYF
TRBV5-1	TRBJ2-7	CASSPVSGSSYEQYF
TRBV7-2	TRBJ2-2	CASSLNWGELFF
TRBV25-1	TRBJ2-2	CASSVDSFTGELFF
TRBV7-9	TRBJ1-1	CASSSGIGGNTEAFF
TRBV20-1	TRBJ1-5	CSARDRTGAGFRPQHF
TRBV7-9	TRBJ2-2	CAASNWGYNTGELFF
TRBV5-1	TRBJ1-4	CASHRGTSTNEKLFF
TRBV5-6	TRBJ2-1	CASSLPGLESNEQFF
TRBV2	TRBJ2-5	CASSEYRAETQYF
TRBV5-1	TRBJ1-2	CASSLEEGSYGYTF
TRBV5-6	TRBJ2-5	CASSLALYQETQYF
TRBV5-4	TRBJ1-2	CASSLRDRIPYGYTF
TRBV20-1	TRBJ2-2	CSARGLAGVGGELFF
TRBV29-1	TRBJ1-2	CSVGHLGYTF
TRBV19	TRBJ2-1	CASSTHRGSGNEQFF
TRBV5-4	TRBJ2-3	CASSLDASSTDTQYF
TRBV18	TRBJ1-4	CASSQGQEINEKLFF
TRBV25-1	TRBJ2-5	CASQRETQYF
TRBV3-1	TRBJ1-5	CASSQEGRGDQPQHF
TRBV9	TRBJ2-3	CASSVGRGGTTDTQYF
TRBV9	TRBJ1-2	CASSVAEAGWNGYTF
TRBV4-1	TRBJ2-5	CASSQVPRGVQETQYF
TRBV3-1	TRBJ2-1	CASSQAAGGNEQFF
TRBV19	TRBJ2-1	CASSIDSGTGSSYNEQFF
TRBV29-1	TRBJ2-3	CSVQGIMTDTQYF
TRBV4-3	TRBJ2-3	CASSQEHSVATQYF
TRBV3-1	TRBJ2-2	CASSQTGLPTGELFF
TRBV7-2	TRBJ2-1	CASSLKGGDEQFF
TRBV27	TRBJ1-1	CASIPAGDTEAFF
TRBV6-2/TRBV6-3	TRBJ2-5	CASSYRWGGQETQYF
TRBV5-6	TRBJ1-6	CASSRTLNNSPLHF
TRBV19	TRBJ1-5	CASSPQWNSNQPQHF
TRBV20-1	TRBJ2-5	CSASRGPDQETQYF
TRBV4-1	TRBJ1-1	CASSQAVPGQGPREAFF